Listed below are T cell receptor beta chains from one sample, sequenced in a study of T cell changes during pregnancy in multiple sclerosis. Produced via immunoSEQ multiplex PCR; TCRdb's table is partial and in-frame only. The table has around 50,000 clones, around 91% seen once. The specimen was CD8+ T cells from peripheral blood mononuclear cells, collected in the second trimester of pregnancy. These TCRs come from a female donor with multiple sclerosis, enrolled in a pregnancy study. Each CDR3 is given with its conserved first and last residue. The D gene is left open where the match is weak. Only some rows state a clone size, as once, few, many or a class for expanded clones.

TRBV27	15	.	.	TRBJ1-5	CASSYSGTTGQPQHF	TGTGCCAGCAGTTACTCGGGGACAACCGGGCAGCCCCAGCATTTT
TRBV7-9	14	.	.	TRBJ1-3	CASSLIVSGNTIYF	TGTGCCAGCAGCTTAATCGTTTCTGGAAACACCATATATTTT
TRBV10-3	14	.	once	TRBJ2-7	CAISACEGGCEQYF	TGTGCCATCAGCGCGTGTGAGGGTGGTTGCGAGCAGTACTTC
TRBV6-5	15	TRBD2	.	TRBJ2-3	CASRRLAGGADTQYF	TGTGCCAGCAGGAGACTAGCGGGGGGCGCAGATACGCAGTATTTT
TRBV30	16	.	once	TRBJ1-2	CAWSFFDTPGGYGYTF	TGTGCCTGGAGTTTTTTTGATACTCCCGGGGGCTATGGCTACACCTTC
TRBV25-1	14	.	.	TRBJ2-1	CASRGPGSYNEQFF	TGTGCCAGCAGGGGGCCAGGTAGCTACAATGAGCAGTTCTTC
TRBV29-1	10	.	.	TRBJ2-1	CSVDSGEQFF	TGCAGCGTTGATTCCGGTGAGCAGTTCTTC
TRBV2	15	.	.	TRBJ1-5	CASTYRETADQPQHF	TGTGCCAGCACATACCGGGAGACCGCCGATCAGCCCCAGCATTTT
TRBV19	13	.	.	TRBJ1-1	CASSIGLGTEAFF	TGTGCCAGTAGTATCGGACTGGGCACTGAAGCTTTCTTT
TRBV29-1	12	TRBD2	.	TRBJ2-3	CSFWTSGGAQYF	TGCAGCTTTTGGACTAGCGGGGGGGCGCAGTATTTT
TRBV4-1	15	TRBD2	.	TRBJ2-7	CASTISAGGSYEQYF	TGCGCCAGCACTATATCCGCGGGGGGATCCTACGAGCAGTACTTC
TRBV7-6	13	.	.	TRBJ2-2	CATGLGAAGELFF	TGTGCCACCGGGCTAGGGGCCGCCGGGGAGCTGTTTTTT
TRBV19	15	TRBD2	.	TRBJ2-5	CASSIGSGAQETQYF	TGTGCCAGTAGTATCGGTAGCGGGGCGCAAGAGACCCAGTACTTC
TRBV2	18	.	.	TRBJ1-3	CASSEGGSSGLAGNTIYF	TGTGCCAGCAGTGAAGGGGGGAGCTCTGGACTAGCTGGAAACACCATATATTTT
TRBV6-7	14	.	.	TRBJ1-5	CASRHRVVNQPQHF	TGTGCCAGCAGACACAGAGTAGTGAATCAGCCCCAGCATTTT
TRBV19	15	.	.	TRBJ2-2	CASSIDGTSTGELFF	TGTGCCAGTAGTATTGACGGGACATCAACCGGGGAGCTGTTTTTT
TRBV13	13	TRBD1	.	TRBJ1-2	CASSRDRVDGYTF	TGTGCCAGCAGCCGGGACAGGGTGGACGGCTACACCTTC
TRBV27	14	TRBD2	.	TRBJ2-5	CASSSDGGEETQYF	TGTGCCAGCAGTTCGGACGGGGGGGAAGAGACCCAGTACTTC
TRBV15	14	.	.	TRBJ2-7	CATSTTDSSYEQYF	TGTGCCACCAGCACCACCGACAGCTCCTACGAGCAGTACTTC
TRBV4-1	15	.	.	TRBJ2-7	CASSQNQGQRHEQYF	TGCGCCAGCAGCCAAAACCAAGGACAGCGGCACGAGCAGTACTTC
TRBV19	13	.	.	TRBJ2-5	CASSIDGEETQYF	TGTGCCAGTAGTATAGATGGAGAAGAGACCCAGTACTTC
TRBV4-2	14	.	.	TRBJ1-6	CASSQEGEDSPLHF	TGTGCCAGCAGCCAAGAAGGGGAGGATTCACCCCTCCACTTT
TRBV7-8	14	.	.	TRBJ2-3	CASSSLGRTDTQYF	TGTGCCAGCAGCTCCCTAGGCCGAACAGATACGCAGTATTTT
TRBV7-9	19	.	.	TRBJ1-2	CASSTSRAGQPLFFYGYTF	TGTGCCAGCAGCACTTCCAGGGCCGGACAGCCCCTTTTCTTCTATGGCTACACCTTC
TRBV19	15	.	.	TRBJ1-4	CASSMRRATNEKLFF	TGTGCCAGTAGTATGCGGAGAGCAACTAATGAAAAACTGTTTTTT
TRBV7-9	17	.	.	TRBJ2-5	CASSLPRAGPYQETQYF	TGTGCCAGCAGCTTACCTAGGGCGGGACCGTACCAAGAGACCCAGTACTTC
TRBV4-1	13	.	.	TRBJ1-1	CASSQGIPTEAFF	TGCGCCAGCAGCCAAGGTATCCCCACTGAAGCTTTCTTT
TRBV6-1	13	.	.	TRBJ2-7	CALQGGTGYEQYF	TGTGCCCTACAGGGGGGGACAGGCTACGAGCAGTACTTC
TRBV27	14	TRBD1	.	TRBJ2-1	CASSNPGQLYEQFF	TGTGCCAGCAGTAACCCGGGACAGCTCTATGAGCAGTTCTTC
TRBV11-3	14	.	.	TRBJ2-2	CASSLGFGAGELFF	.
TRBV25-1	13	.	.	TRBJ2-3	CASTSGDTDTQYF	TGTGCCAGCACATCGGGGGACACAGATACGCAGTATTTT
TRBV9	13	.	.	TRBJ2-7	CASSVVSEGEQYF	TGTGCCAGCAGCGTAGTGTCAGAGGGCGAGCAGTACTTC
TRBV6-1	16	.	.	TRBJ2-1	CASSEGPARGSDEQFF	TGTGCCAGCAGTGAAGGTCCTGCCCGGGGGTCCGATGAGCAGTTCTTC
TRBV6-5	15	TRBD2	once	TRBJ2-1	CASSYSGGPSGEQFF	TGTGCCAGCAGTTACAGCGGGGGCCCCTCCGGTGAGCAGTTCTTC
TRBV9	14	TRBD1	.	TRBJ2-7	CASSRTGKLYEQYF	TGTGCCAGCAGCAGGACAGGGAAACTCTACGAGCAGTACTTC
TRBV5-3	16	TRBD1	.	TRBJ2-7	CARSLGEGQGSYEQYF	TGTGCCAGAAGCTTGGGGGAGGGACAGGGATCCTACGAGCAGTACTTC
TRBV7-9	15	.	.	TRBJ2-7	CASSLESRMLYEQYF	TGTGCCAGCAGCTTAGAGTCCAGAATGCTTTACGAGCAGTACTTC
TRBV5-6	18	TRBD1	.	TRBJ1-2	CASSLGLSGTGNIYGYTF	TGTGCCAGCAGCTTGGGATTATCCGGGACAGGGAATATCTATGGCTACACCTTC
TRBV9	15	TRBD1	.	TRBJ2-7	CASSSGTGGSYEQYF	TGTGCCAGCAGCTCGGGGACAGGGGGCTCCTACGAGCAGTACTTC
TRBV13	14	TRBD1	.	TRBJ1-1	CASSWDRVGPEAFF	TGTGCCAGCAGCTGGGACAGGGTGGGACCTGAAGCTTTCTTT
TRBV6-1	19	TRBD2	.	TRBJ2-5	CASSEDVGPGTSGQETQYF	TGTGCCAGCAGTGAAGACGTAGGTCCTGGGACTAGCGGCCAAGAGACCCAGTACTTC
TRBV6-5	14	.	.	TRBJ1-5	CASNQEGSGQPQHF	TGTGCCAGCAACCAAGAGGGATCCGGTCAGCCCCAGCATTTT
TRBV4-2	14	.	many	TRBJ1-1	CASSQGSSNTEAFF	TGTGCCAGCAGCCAAGGGAGTTCCAACACTGAAGCTTTCTTT
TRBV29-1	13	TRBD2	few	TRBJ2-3	CSVGSGEEDTQYF	TGCAGCGTGGGGAGCGGGGAGGAGGATACGCAGTATTTT
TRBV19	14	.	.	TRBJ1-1	CASEGGGENTEAFF	TGTGCCAGTGAAGGGGGAGGGGAGAACACTGAAGCTTTCTTT
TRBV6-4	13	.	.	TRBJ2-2	CASSEADTGELFF	TGTGCCAGCAGTGAGGCGGATACCGGGGAGCTGTTTTTT
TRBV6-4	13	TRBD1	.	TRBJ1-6	CASSRDRGSPLHF	TGTGCCAGCAGCCGGGACAGGGGTTCACCCCTCCACTTT
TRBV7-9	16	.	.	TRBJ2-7	CASSPAPRGEIHEQYF	TGTGCCAGCAGCCCAGCGCCCAGGGGGGAGATCCACGAGCAGTACTTC
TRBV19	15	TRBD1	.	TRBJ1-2	CASSPSGTANYGYTF	TGTGCCAGTAGTCCGTCCGGGACAGCTAACTATGGCTACACCTTC
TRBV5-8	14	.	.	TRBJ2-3	CASTRQAETDTQYF	TGTGCCAGCACTCGACAGGCTGAAACAGATACGCAGTATTTT
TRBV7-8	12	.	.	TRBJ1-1	CASSRGGTEAFF	TGTGCCAGCAGCCGAGGTGGTACTGAAGCTTTCTTT
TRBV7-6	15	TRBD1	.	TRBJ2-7	CASSSPAGGFNEQYF	TGTGCCAGCAGCTCGCCAGCAGGGGGATTTAACGAGCAGTACTTC